This record looks at one TCR beta chain sequence and its context. Its matching antigen is unknown. This specimen comes from a study of Ad26.COV2.S vaccination and SARS-CoV-2 variants. Study as a whole: Once, or twice with 56 days between doses, Ad26.COV2.S was given intramuscularly. General study results and limits: The placebo group had lower spike-specific TCR breadth than the vaccine recipients did.

Assay used: immunoSEQ multiplex PCR; TCRdb lists only in-frame clones, some missing. The sample contains 350,000 to 600,000 clones, approximately 90% of which appear only once. V dropped 6 bases and J dropped 8 bases, with 19 bases sitting between them. The germline CDR1 and CDR2 sequences are SNHLY and FYNNEI. The CDR3 is made up of 15 amino acids. Documented treatment: 15 to 20 received Ad26.COV2.S at low or high dose, single or two shots; about 5 received placebo; per-sample allocation not given. On day 63 after the first injection, vaccine and placebo recipients gave samples. The clonotype was recovered from a person aged 18-65 years who received the Ad26.COV2.S COVID-19 vaccine or a placebo. This rearrangement joins TRBV2 to TRBJ2-2, with D perhaps given as TRBD1 or TRBD2 (5 bases each). The starting material was peripheral blood, obtained in a trial of Ad26.COV2.S vaccine versus placebo. This chain's CDR3 is CASRAPGTSDGELFF. Written as DNA, the CDR3 is TGTGCCAGCAGGGCCCCCGGGACCTCGGATGGGGAGCTGTTTTTT.